What follows are 13 T cell receptor beta chains derived from one specimen sequenced in a study of cytomegalovirus exposure and HLA in healthy donors. PCR was performed using 60 Vbeta and 13 Jbeta primers. Profiling relied on immunoSEQ multiplex PCR, and the TCRdb table lists in-frame clones only, not all of them. The table includes approximately 150,000 clones, around 79% detected once. Sequencing used PBMCs. These receptors all stem from a man between 35 and 55 years old in good health and CMV-seronegative.

The chain uses TRBV10-3 and TRBJ2-1, with 8 bases identical to TRBD1. The CDR3 is 15 residues long. The germline V gene has CDR1 ENHRY and CDR2 SYGVKD. V was clipped by 6 bases and J by 3 bases; unmatched bases: 7. The CDR3 region has the DNA TGTGCCATCAGCGGGACAGGAGCTAGCTACAATGAGCAGTTCTTC. Its translation: CAISGTGASYNEQFF.

The genes are TRBV28 and TRBJ2-5, with D uncertain. V gave up 5 bases and J gave up 5 bases, with 12 bases separating them. CDR1 is MDHEN, CDR2 SYDVKM, per germline. The CDR3 covers 13 residues. The CDR3 DNA sequence: TGTGCCAGCAGTGACCCAGGCGTGGAGACCCAGTACTTC. This gives the protein CASSDPGVETQYF. Together with reference TRBV28 and TRBJ2-5, the CDR3 gives the full variable domain: DVKVTQSSRYLVKRTGEKVFLECVQDMDHENMFWYRQDPGLGLRLIYFSYDVKMKEKGDIPEGYSVSREKKERFSLILESASTNQTSMYLCASSDPGVETQYFGPGTRLLVL.

In its sample, this clone was seen a few times. A read error may produce the germline difference seen at one junction end. V usage is TRBV5-4 and J usage is TRBJ2-7; D might be TRBD1 (6 bases). The CDR3 contains 14 residues. Germline V lookup: CDR1 SGHNT, CDR2 YYREEE (reference sequence). CDR3 sequence: CAGSQDRRLHEQYF. CDR3 coding DNA: TGTGCCGGCAGCCAAGACAGGCGCCTCCACGAGCAGTACTTC.

The V and J genes are TRBV5-4 and TRBJ1-2; no definite D call. This CDR3 contains 11 residues. Germline V gene sequence: CDR1 SGHNT, CDR2 YYREEE (reference sequence). With 0 bases removed from V and 7 bases from J, the gap between germline ends came to 4 bases. Written as DNA, the CDR3 is TGTGCCAGCAGCTTGGACAGTGGCTACACCTTC. Amino acids: CASSLDSGYTF.

This chain joins TRBV25-1 and TRBJ2-7; 7 nucleotides line up with TRBD1. V lost 3 bases to trimming and J lost 4 bases; unmatched junction nucleotides: 6. The CDR3 loop spans 14 amino acids. Germline V gene sequence: CDR1 MGHDK, CDR2 SYGVNS. The DNA of the CDR3 is TGTGCCAGCAGTGATCCCCCCAGGGGGTACGAGCAGTACTTC. Amino acid sequence: CASSDPPRGYEQYF.

The chain has TRBV4-3 and TRBJ1-2; 7 bases fit TRBD1. The CDR3 loop spans 15 amino acids. Trimming at V came to 0 bases and at J to 4 bases, leaving 5 bases not matched to a gene. Per the germline V gene, CDR1 is LGHNA and CDR2 is YSLEER. CDR3 in DNA: TGCGCCAGCAGCCAAGATACAGGGGTTACCTATGGCTACACCTTC. It translates to CASSQDTGVTYGYTF.

In this sample, this clone turned up once. The chain couples TRBV6-5 to TRBJ1-2, with D unclear. V was shortened by 3 bases and J by 5 bases, with 16 bases between the two germline ends. The V gene's germline CDR1 is MNHEY and CDR2 SVGAGI. The CDR3 loop spans 15 amino acids. The CDR3 protein is CASSYNGGVLYGYTF. The CDR3 DNA reads TGTGCCAGCAGTTATAACGGAGGAGTCCTTTATGGCTACACCTTC.

The J gene is TRBJ2-7, the V gene TRBV11-2; 10 nucleotides line up with TRBD2. Germline lookup yields CDR1 SGHAT and CDR2 FQNNGV. This CDR3 has 17 residues. V dropped 2 bases and J dropped 1; count of bases not matched to a gene: 8. The CDR3 DNA reads as TGTGCCAGCAGCTTATTCCCTAGCGGGGGTTTTTCCTACGAGCAGTACTTC. Translating gives CASSLFPSGGFSYEQYF. The variable domain in full, with the rest retrieved from reference TRBV11-2 and TRBJ2-7, is EAGVAQSPRYKIIEKRQSVAFWCNPISGHATLYWYQQILGQGPKLLIQFQNNGVVDDSQLPKDRFSAERLKGVDSTLKIQPAKLEDSAVYLCASSLFPSGGFSYEQYFGPGTRLTVT.

The chain employs TRBV5-4 and TRBJ1-2; weak D call: TRBD1 (6 bases). Germline-derived CDR1 and CDR2 are SGHNT and YYREEE (reference sequence). This CDR3 contains 13 residues. Trimming stripped 3 bases from V and 4 bases from J, with 10 bases between. CDR3 sequence (DNA): TGTGCCAGCAGCTACGGACAGCTCTATGGCTACACCTTC. Its protein product is CASSYGQLYGYTF.

This chain links TRBV28 with TRBJ1-4; 7 nucleotides align to TRBD1. With 5 bases clipped from V and 6 bases from J, the junction kept 12 bases outside the gene matches. The CDR3 contains 16 residues. Germline loops: CDR1 MDHEN, CDR2 SYDVKM. CDR3 loop: CASSPAGKGADEKLFF. CDR3 nucleotide sequence: TGTGCCAGCAGTCCCGCGGGTAAGGGGGCGGATGAAAAACTGTTTTTT.

V is TRBV9 and J is TRBJ2-2, with 7 bases identical to TRBD1. Trimming took 2 bases from V and 3 from J; bases not matched to a gene: 7. Per germline, CDR1 SGDLS and CDR2 YYNGEE. This CDR3 region has 16 residues. In nucleotides, the CDR3 is TGTGCCAGCAGCGTCCCACGACAGGGCCACACCGGGGAGCTGTTTTTT. It specifies CASSVPRQGHTGELFF.

This clone has just a few counts. V and J are TRBV7-9 and TRBJ1-1; D is possibly TRBD1 (5 bases). CDR1 and CDR2 (germline): SEHNR, FQNEAQ (reference sequence). This CDR3 has 15 amino acids. Trimming removed 1 base from V and 5 bases from J, with 14 bases in between. The CDR3 DNA sequence: TGTGCCAGCAGCTTAGTTGGGGGGAGAGGAACTGAAGCTTTCTTT. This codes for CASSLVGGRGTEAFF.

This sequence joins TRBV6-5 and TRBJ1-1; 7 nucleotides align to TRBD1. V dropped 3 bases and J dropped 6; count of bases not matched to a gene: 7. Germline V gene data show CDR1 as MNHEY and CDR2 as SVGAGI. CDR3 length: 14 amino acids. This CDR3 reads CASSYRDREAEAFF. The CDR3 DNA sequence: TGTGCCAGCAGTTATCGAGACAGGGAGGCTGAAGCTTTCTTT.